A single sample is the source of the 2 T cell receptor beta chains below, sequenced in a study of blood T cell repertoires in COVID-19. Some clones are missing from TCRdb's copy, which holds only in-frame ones; the method was immunoSEQ multiplex PCR. This table has roughly 260,000 clones, approximately 86% appearing once. The sequencing input was peripheral blood. All receptors come from a man between 35 and 55 years old who had recovered from COVID-19.

This chain links TRBV19 with TRBJ1-6, with TRBD1 as a possible D gene (5 bases). Germline lookup yields CDR1 LNHDA and CDR2 SQIVND (reference sequence). The CDR3 has 15 residues. V was pared by 7 bases and J by 7 bases, with 17 bases between. The CDR3 DNA is TGTGCCAGTACCTTATCTGGGGCCCCCAATTCACCCCTCCACTTT. Translated, it gives CASTLSGAPNSPLHF.

The chain links TRBV27 to TRBJ2-1; D may be TRBD1 (6 bases). The germline V gene has CDR1 MNHEY and CDR2 SMNVEV (reference sequence). Trimming removed 6 bases from V and 10 bases from J, with 19 bases in between. The CDR3 spans 14 residues. In DNA form, the CDR3 reads TGTGCCAGCAGAACGGGACAAAGGTTCTCGGAGCAGTTCTTC. This gives the protein CASRTGQRFSEQFF.